The following is a T cell receptor (beta chain) sequence with its context. What it recognizes is unknown. The data belong to a study of cytomegalovirus exposure and HLA in healthy donors. Overall study: In a later analysis, it was reported that the 120 or so validation repertoires had been produced on the same platform as the 500 to 750 repertoires belonging to the first cohort.

Study outcomes and limitations: Cytomegalovirus status was reportedly diagnosed by the classifier with high specificity and sensitivity.

Measured with immunoSEQ multiplex PCR; TCRdb has only the in-frame clones, and not every one. The sample lists more than 250,000 clones, 90% occurring once. Germline CDR1 is MDHEN and CDR2 is SYDVKM. Trimming stripped 6 bases from V and 2 bases from J, with 14 bases between. The CDR3 runs 14 residues. This clonotype was sampled from a woman aged 25 to 39 in good health and CMV-seronegative. Source material: PBMCs. V usage is TRBV28 and J usage is TRBJ2-7, with D tentatively TRBD1 (5 bases). The CDR3 sequence: CASRLDSTAYEQYF. The DNA for the CDR3 is TGTGCCAGCAGACTCGACAGCACCGCCTACGAGCAGTACTTC.